These 21 T cell receptor beta chains originate from one sample sequenced in a study of spatial heterogeneity in lung cancer. The time point: sample taken at primary tumor resection. TCRdb analysed the 5' RACE reads with MiXCR anew, one entry per CDR3 protein. Of around 7,700 distinct CDR3 sequences in the sample, about 14% were seen once. Sequencing used normal lung tissue next to the tumor, obtained at surgery. Receptor source: a male donor with early-stage non-small cell lung cancer.

The table lists this clonotype with a few counts. The chain carries TRBV12-3 or TRBV12-4 and TRBJ2-1; no clear D gene. This CDR3 has 14 residues. Trimming removed 6 bases at V and 3 bases at J, with 12 bases between. The CDR3 spells CASREVPVYNEQFF. DNA for the CDR3: TGTGCCAGCAGAGAAGTCCCCGTCTACAATGAGCAGTTCTTC.

By sample fraction, this clonotype is medium-sized. V and J are TRBV12-3 or TRBV12-4 and TRBJ2-1, with D maybe TRBD1 (5 bases). The CDR3 covers 15 residues. The V end was cut by 7 bases, the J end by 6 bases, with 19 bases between. CDR3 nucleotide sequence: TGTGCCAGCATCCTAGGGGTAGCTTCCAGCAATGAGCAGTTCTTC. It codes for CASILGVASSNEQFF.

The chain combines TRBV5-1 with TRBJ2-7; 7 bases fit TRBD1. Germline values: CDR1 SGHRS, CDR2 YFSETQ. This CDR3 spans 14 amino acids. The trim removed 0 bases at V and 2 bases at J, leaving 2 bases unmatched. CDR3 region: CASSLGQGPYEQYF. CDR3 nucleotide sequence: TGCGCCAGCAGCTTGGGACAGGGCCCCTACGAGCAGTACTTC.

This clonotype was seen at least ten times. This rearrangement joins TRBV13 to TRBJ2-7, with 7 bases lining up with TRBD1. Germline loops: CDR1 PRHDT, CDR2 FYEKMQ (reference sequence). This CDR3 comprises 14 residues. V lost 5 bases, J lost 2 bases, and 6 bases stayed unmatched. The CDR3 DNA follows: TGTGCCAGCAGCCCGCGACAGGGCGCCTACGAGCAGTACTTC. It codes for CASSPRQGAYEQYF.

The genes are TRBV10-3 and TRBJ2-2, with D possibly being TRBD2 (6 bases). CDR3 length: 11 residues. Trimming took off 7 bases at V and 8 bases at J, with 8 bases between the two ends. The germline CDR1 and CDR2 sequences are ENHRY and SYGVKD. The CDR3 sequence: CAIMAGGELFF. The CDR3 DNA reads TGTGCCATCATGGCGGGAGGGGAGCTGTTTTTT.

This clonotype was recorded many times. The V and J genes are TRBV7-8 and TRBJ2-7; possibly TRBD1 or TRBD2 for D (5 bases each). The CDR3 runs 14 residues. Germline V gene sequence: CDR1 SGHVS, CDR2 FQNEAQ. V lost 1 base and J 5 bases, leaving 12 bases between the germline ends. CDR3: CASSLVSGSNEQYF. CDR3 DNA sequence: TGTGCCAGCAGCTTAGTATCAGGGAGCAACGAGCAGTACTTC.

To note about this clonotype: A much more abundant neighbour one base away suggests this may be a read error. The chain couples TRBV24-1 to TRBJ2-7; the D gene is possibly TRBD2 (5 bases). Germline CDR1 reads KGHDR; CDR2 reads SFDVKD. There are 13 residues in the CDR3. As DNA, the CDR3 is TGTACCACCAGTGAGTGGGAGAGTGACGAGCAGTACTTC. It translates to CTTSEWESDEQYF.

This clonotype was picked up many times. The V gene is TRBV6-2 or TRBV6-3, the J gene TRBJ2-1, with D tentatively TRBD1 or TRBD2 (5 bases each). Per germline, CDR1 MNHEY and CDR2 SVGEGT. Trimming removed 6 bases from V and 3 bases from J, with 18 bases in between. The CDR3 covers 16 residues. The CDR3 loop is CASRRYTSGLYNEQFF. CDR3 nucleotide sequence: TGTGCCAGCAGGAGGTACACCTCGGGGCTCTACAATGAGCAGTTCTTC.

Sample share makes this clonotype medium-sized. The chain employs TRBV15 and TRBJ2-7; either TRBD1 or TRBD2 may fit D (5 bases each). V was shortened by 0 bases and J by 0 bases, with 6 bases between the two germline ends. The CDR3 consists of 14 residues. The germline V gene encodes CDR1 LNHNV and CDR2 YYDKDF (reference sequence). The CDR3 region has the DNA TGTGCCACCAGCAGAGAGGGGGACTCCTACGAGCAGTACTTC. Translating it yields CATSREGDSYEQYF.

This clonotype came up a few times. The chain joins TRBV3-1 to TRBJ2-1; a weak D match, TRBD1 (6 bases). The V gene lost 1 base and the J gene lost 4 bases, with 8 bases spanning the gap. CDR1 and CDR2 (germline): LGHDT, YNNKEL (reference sequence). This CDR3 contains 14 residues. The CDR3 protein is CASSQGQEYNEQFF. CDR3 coding DNA: TGTGCCAGCAGCCAAGGACAGGAATACAATGAGCAGTTCTTC.

This clonotype was recorded a few times. This chain uses TRBV28 with TRBJ1-2; D is ambiguous. Germline CDR1 and CDR2: MDHEN and SYDVKM. Trimming took 3 bases from V and 5 from J, leaving 10 bases between them. The CDR3 totals 13 residues. This CDR3 is CASSLLERYGYTF. The CDR3 bases are TGTGCCAGCAGTTTGCTAGAGCGGTATGGCTACACCTTC.

The rearrangement links TRBV11-1 to TRBJ2-3; 8 bases agree with TRBD2. CDR3 length: 14 amino acids. The V and J ends lost 3 bases and 5 bases, in that order; junction bases with no gene match: 4. Germline V gene lookup returns CDR1 SGHAT and CDR2 FQDESV (reference sequence). The CDR3: CASSLAGGGDTQYF. CDR3 DNA sequence: TGTGCCAGCAGCTTGGCGGGAGGCGGAGATACGCAGTATTTT.

In this sample, this clonotype turned up a few times. The rearrangement links TRBV29-1 to TRBJ2-5, with TRBD2 as a possible D gene (6 bases). Trimming removed 3 bases at V and 4 bases at J, with 9 bases between. The CDR3 has 12 residues. Germline lookup yields CDR1 SQVTM and CDR2 ANQGSEA. Written as DNA, the CDR3 is TGCAGCGTTGATTTGGAGGGAGAGACCCAGTACTTC. It translates to CSVDLEGETQYF.

About this clonotype itself: A much more abundant neighbour one base away suggests this may be a read error. The chain combines TRBV12-3 or TRBV12-4 with TRBJ2-7, with TRBD2 identical over 7 bases. Germline trimming cut 8 bases from V and 3 bases from J; bases unmatched to any gene: 4. This CDR3 region has 12 residues. The CDR3 sequence: CASGSGGYEQYF. The CDR3 DNA reads as TGTGCCAGCGGCTCGGGGGGCTACGAGCAGTACTTC.

This clonotype was counted many times. V and J are TRBV27 and TRBJ2-7; tentative D call: TRBD1 (6 bases). Deletions cut 5 bases from V and 3 bases from J, with 11 bases between. The V gene's germline CDR1 is MNHEY and CDR2 SMNVEV (reference sequence). The CDR3 runs to 13 residues. The CDR3: CASSPPDSYEQYF. DNA for the CDR3: TGTGCCAGCAGTCCCCCGGACAGCTACGAGCAGTACTTC.

In this sample, this clonotype turned up many times. The chain recombines TRBV25-1 with TRBJ2-5; D is perhaps TRBD2 (5 bases). Deletions cut 3 bases from V and 2 bases from J, with 10 bases between. The CDR3 is made up of 14 amino acids. Germline-derived CDR1 and CDR2 are MGHDK and SYGVNS. This CDR3 is CASSDPGSQETQYF. The CDR3 DNA is TGTGCCAGCAGTGACCCGGGATCACAAGAGACCCAGTACTTC.

The CDR3 DNA reads TGTGCCAGCAGTTTACTGGGTGGAGCCTACAATGAGCAGTTCTTC. Translated: CASSLLGGAYNEQFF. The J gene is TRBJ2-1, the V gene TRBV12-3 or TRBV12-4; D remains ambiguous. V lost 2 bases and J lost 2, with 10 bases in between. The CDR3 runs to 15 residues.

This clonotype was detected many times. The V call is TRBV5-6, the J call TRBJ2-1; D is perhaps TRBD2 (6 bases). The V gene's germline CDR1 is SGHDT and CDR2 YYEEEE. The CDR3 runs to 15 residues. Between the trimmed V and J ends, which lost 5 bases and 1 base, there was a span of 13 bases. CDR3 in amino acids: CASSSRDLSYNEQFF. CDR3 nucleotides: TGTGCCAGCAGTAGTAGGGACTTATCCTACAATGAGCAGTTCTTC.

In this sample, this clonotype is medium-sized. The V call is TRBV28, the J call TRBJ1-1; the D is unclear. The germline V gene has CDR1 MDHEN and CDR2 SYDVKM. The V gene lost 2 bases and the J gene lost 0 bases, with 4 bases spanning the gap. The CDR3 has 13 amino acids. Written as DNA, the CDR3 is TGTGCCAGCAGTTTAGGCCTGAACACTGAAGCTTTCTTT. It codes for CASSLGLNTEAFF.

Judged by abundance, this clonotype is medium-sized. This chain connects TRBV20-1 to TRBJ1-2, with 7 bases that match TRBD1. Trimming removed 1 base from V and 8 bases from J; junction bases left unmatched: 10. CDR1 and CDR2 from the germline V gene are DFQATT and SNEGSKA (reference sequence). This CDR3 contains 14 residues. The CDR3 DNA reads TGCAGTGCTAGAGTAGGGGGCGAAGCTGACGGCTACACCTTC. As protein: CSARVGGEADGYTF.

A few counts support this clonotype. V usage is TRBV6-6 and J usage is TRBJ2-7; D not resolved. The ends were cut back, 3 bases at V and 2 bases at J, with 11 bases in the middle. The CDR3 spans 14 residues. Germline values: CDR1 MNHNY, CDR2 SVGAGI (reference sequence). CDR3 sequence reads: CASSYISVPYEQYF. DNA for the CDR3: TGTGCCAGCAGTTATATTTCGGTCCCCTACGAGCAGTACTTC.